Below, 10 T cell receptor beta chains from the same sample are listed, as sequenced in a study of cytomegalovirus exposure and HLA in healthy donors. PCR used 60 Vbeta primers and 13 Jbeta primers. Clones were sequenced by immunoSEQ multiplex PCR, and TCRdb holds only the in-frame ones, with some missing. The sample includes approximately 150,000 clones, roughly 79% of them seen just once. Sequenced sample: PBMCs. These receptors originate from a woman aged 35 to 49 in good health and CMV-seronegative.

The chain combines TRBV25-1 with TRBJ1-2; D call uncertain. The CDR3 loop spans 14 amino acids. Germline-derived CDR1 and CDR2 are MGHDK and SYGVNS. Trimming took 3 bases from V and 8 from J, leaving 16 bases between them. The CDR3 spells CASSDQRPVGGYTF. CDR3 sequence (DNA): TGTGCCAGCAGTGATCAGAGGCCGGTTGGGGGCTACACCTTC.

The chain couples TRBV5-1 to TRBJ2-3; TRBD2 matches at 7 bases. V lost 2 bases and J lost 2; bases outside the gene matches: 5. Germline V gives CDR1 SGHRS, CDR2 YFSETQ. This CDR3 contains 15 residues. The chain's CDR3 is CASSFTTSNTDTQYF. The CDR3, as DNA: TGCGCCAGCAGCTTCACGACTAGCAACACAGATACGCAGTATTTT.

The J gene is TRBJ2-3, the V gene TRBV28; 14 bases line up with TRBD2. CDR3 length equals 17 residues. Per germline, CDR1 MDHEN and CDR2 SYDVKM. Trimming took 5 bases from V and 4 from J; bases not matched to a gene: 8. The CDR3 sequence: CASSQTSGRAGADTQYF. Written as DNA, the CDR3 is TGTGCCAGCAGTCAGACTAGCGGGAGGGCCGGGGCAGATACGCAGTATTTT.

The V call is TRBV5-4, the J call TRBJ2-5; TRBD2 agrees at 13 bases. The CDR3 length is 16 residues. Trimming at V came to 4 bases and at J to 5 bases, leaving 8 bases not matched to a gene. Germline assignment: CDR1 SGHNT and CDR2 YYREEE (reference sequence). The DNA for the CDR3 is TGTGCCAGCAGCCCAGGACTAGCGGGAGTGGGGGAGACCCAGTACTTC. Translation: CASSPGLAGVGETQYF.

The CDR3 DNA follows: TGTGCCAGCAGGGGCAGGGGAACCGGGGAGCTGTTTTTT. It encodes CASRGRGTGELFF. This chain connects TRBV6-5 to TRBJ2-2, with D maybe TRBD1 (6 bases). The CDR3 is 13 amino acids. Trimming left V 6 bases short and J 5 bases short, with 10 bases between. The germline V gene encodes CDR1 MNHEY and CDR2 SVGAGI.

J is TRBJ1-1 and V is TRBV19; weak D call: TRBD1 (6 bases). CDR1 and CDR2 (germline): LNHDA, SQIVND (reference sequence). This CDR3 comprises 15 residues. Trimming shortened V by 8 bases and J by 4 bases, and 20 bases separated the two germline ends. The CDR3 reads CASDGGGSRSTEAFF. CDR3 sequence (DNA): TGTGCCAGTGACGGCGGGGGCTCACGGAGCACTGAAGCTTTCTTT.

The chain couples TRBV18 to TRBJ1-1, with D possibly being TRBD1 (5 bases). V was clipped by 2 bases and J by 1 base, with 8 bases between them. CDR1 and CDR2 from the germline V gene are KGHSH and LQKENI. The CDR3 length is 14 residues. This CDR3 reads CASSPGGGNTEAFF. CDR3 nucleotide sequence: TGTGCCAGCTCACCAGGGGGGGGGAACACTGAAGCTTTCTTT.

This clone was seen only once. The rearrangement links TRBV13 to TRBJ1-2; 8 bases align to TRBD1. The CDR3 has 13 residues. The junction had 6 bases not matched to a gene; V was cut back by 4 bases and J by 8 bases. Germline CDR1 reads PRHDT; CDR2 reads FYEKMQ (reference sequence). The CDR3 is CASSSQGAGGYTF. CDR3 in DNA: TGTGCCAGCAGCTCCCAGGGGGCAGGGGGCTACACCTTC.

The table lists this clone with a count of one. This chain links TRBV15 with TRBJ1-1; D may be TRBD1 (5 bases). V lost 3 bases and J lost 1, with 15 bases in between. This CDR3 region has 16 residues. Per the germline V gene, CDR1 is LNHNV and CDR2 is YYDKDF (reference sequence). As DNA, the CDR3 is TGTGCCACCAGCAGCGGGGGGAGGGCCGAGAACACTGAAGCTTTCTTT. Amino acid sequence: CATSSGGRAENTEAFF. Looking up the rest from reference TRBV15 and TRBJ1-1 gives the full variable domain: DAMVIQNPRYQVTQFGKPVTLSCSQTLNHNVMYWYQQKSSQAPKLLFHYYDKDFNNEADTPDNFQSRRPNTSFCFLDIRSPGLGDTAMYLCATSSGGRAENTEAFFGQGTRLTVV.

V is TRBV6-1 and J is TRBJ2-3; maybe TRBD2 (6 bases). The V gene's germline CDR1 is MNHNS and CDR2 SASEGT. The CDR3 is 18 amino acids. Trimming shortened V by 1 base and J by 6 bases, and 23 bases separated the two germline ends. CDR3 in amino acids: CASSEEVRRRDRWDTQYF. DNA of the CDR3: TGTGCCAGCAGTGAAGAAGTACGGCGGCGGGACCGTTGGGATACGCAGTATTTT.